The entry below gives a single T cell receptor (beta chain) sequence along with its context. Its antigen is unidentified. The genomic DNA of each subset was split evenly across several immunoSEQ plates. Repertoires were generated with immunoSEQ multiplex PCR, while TCRdb's copy carries only in-frame clones and drops some. The table has some 1,400,000 clones, roughly 96% seen once; the top ten hold roughly 1.2%. The data belong to a study of shared clonotypes between healthy human individuals. Study outcomes and limitations: The authors expected sequencing depth to affect clonotype sharing among donors. A generally larger estimated richness was seen in naive subsets than in memory subsets.

The CDR3 sequence is 17 residues long. Germline CDR1 reads KGHSH; CDR2 reads LQKENI. The V and J ends lost 3 bases and 2 bases, in that order; junction bases with no gene match: 8. Sequenced input: naive CD4+ T cells sorted from blood. The subset here: CD45RA+ positively selected. This TCR derives from a man aged 25-45 years in good health. The V and J genes are TRBV18 and TRBJ2-3; 10 bases map to TRBD2. In DNA form, the CDR3 reads TGTGCCAGCTCACCCCCCCTACTAGCGGGGCCCACAGATACGCAGTATTTT. Translation: CASSPPLLAGPTDTQYF.